Given below is one T cell receptor (beta chain) in context. These data originate in a study of Ad26.COV2.S vaccination and SARS-CoV-2 variants. Germline V gene lookup returns CDR1 GTSNPN and CDR2 SVGIG (reference sequence). V gave up 6 bases and J gave up 6 bases, with 20 bases separating them. The CDR3 consists of 14 residues. Using immunoSEQ multiplex PCR, the repertoire was profiled, and TCRdb retains in-frame clones only, with some absent. The sample carries hundreds of thousands of clones, around 90% recorded once. Described treatment: roughly 19 received Ad26.COV2.S at low or high dose, single or two shots; several received placebo; per-sample allocation not given. Following the first vaccine or placebo injection, samples were taken on day 63.

This specimen was peripheral blood, taken in a trial of Ad26.COV2.S vaccine versus placebo. The chain recombines TRBV30 with TRBJ1-1; no firm D call. This receptor was taken from a person aged 18-65 years who received the Ad26.COV2.S COVID-19 vaccine or a placebo. The CDR3 DNA follows: TGTGCCTGCCCCTCACGGGGTAAAAGGGCTGAAGCTTTCTTT. Protein: CACPSRGKRAEAFF.